Given below is one TCR beta chain in context. Its specificity is unknown. These data come from a study of T cell repertoires in cytomegalovirus infection. The wider study: CMV epitopes in the study were HLA-C-restricted (recently identified) and HLA-B-restricted (well studied). Evidence of both CMV infection and a matching HLA type came from public TCR beta signatures.

Trimming removed 0 bases from V and 8 bases from J, with 17 bases in between. This CDR3 spans 15 amino acids. Germline CDR1 is SGDLS and CDR2 is YYNGEE. From the reads, TCRdb called clonotypes with MiXCR, one entry per CDR3 protein. The sample lists hundreds of thousands of distinct CDR3 sequences, around 32% occurring once. Study-wide points: HLA-C-restricted CMV-specific TCR beta clonotypes prevailed in the ex vivo response.

Sequencing was performed on cultured PBMCs, taken from culture after CMV antigen stimulation. J is TRBJ1-2 and V is TRBV9; D is perhaps TRBD1 (5 bases). The sequence was collected from a human donor in good health (CMV status not recorded). Some clones in this sample may be carry-over from other donors' samples. The CDR3 sequence: CASSVVPWQGEGYTF. CDR3 in DNA: TGTGCCAGCAGCGTAGTACCGTGGCAGGGAGAAGGCTACACCTTC.